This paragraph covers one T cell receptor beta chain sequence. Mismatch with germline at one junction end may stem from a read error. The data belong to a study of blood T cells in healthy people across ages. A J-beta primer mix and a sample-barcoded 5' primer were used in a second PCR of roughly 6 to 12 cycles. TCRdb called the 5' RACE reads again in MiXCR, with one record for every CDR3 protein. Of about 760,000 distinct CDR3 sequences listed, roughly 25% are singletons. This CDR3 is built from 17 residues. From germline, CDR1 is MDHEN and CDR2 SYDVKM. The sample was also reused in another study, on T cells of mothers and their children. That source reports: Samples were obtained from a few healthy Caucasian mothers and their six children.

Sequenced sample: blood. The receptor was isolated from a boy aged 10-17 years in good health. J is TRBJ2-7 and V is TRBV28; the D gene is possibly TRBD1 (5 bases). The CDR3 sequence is CASSHRRLTVSSYERYF. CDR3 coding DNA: TGTGCCAGCAGTCATCGGAGATTGACAGTTAGCTCCTACGAGCGGTACTTC.